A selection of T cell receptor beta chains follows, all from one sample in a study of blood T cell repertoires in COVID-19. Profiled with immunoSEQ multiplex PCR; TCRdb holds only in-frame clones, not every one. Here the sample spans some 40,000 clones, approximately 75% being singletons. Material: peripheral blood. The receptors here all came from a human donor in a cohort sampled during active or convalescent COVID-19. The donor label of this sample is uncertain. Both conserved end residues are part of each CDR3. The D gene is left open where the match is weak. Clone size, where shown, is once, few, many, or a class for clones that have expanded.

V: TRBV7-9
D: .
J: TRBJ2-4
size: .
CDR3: CASSLELAKNIQYF
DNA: TGTGCCAGCAGCTTAGAGCTAGCCAAAAACATTCAGTACTTC

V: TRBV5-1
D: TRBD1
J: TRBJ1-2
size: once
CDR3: CASSIRTGSYGYTF
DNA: TGCGCCAGCAGCATCCGGACAGGGTCCTATGGCTACACCTTC

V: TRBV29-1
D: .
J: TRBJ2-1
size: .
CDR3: CSVDALAYYNEQFF
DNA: TGCAGCGTTGACGCGCTAGCATACTACAATGAGCAGTTCTTC

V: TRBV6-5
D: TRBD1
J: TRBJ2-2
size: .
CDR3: CASRWTGQGTGELFF
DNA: TGTGCCAGCAGATGGACAGGACAGGGGACCGGGGAGCTGTTTTTT

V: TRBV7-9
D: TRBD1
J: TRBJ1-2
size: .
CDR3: CASRLQGEGYGYTF
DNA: TGTGCCAGCAGGCTACAGGGGGAGGGCTATGGCTACACCTTC

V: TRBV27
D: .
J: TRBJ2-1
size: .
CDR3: CASSQQGFPPYNEQFF
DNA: TGTGCCAGCAGTCAACAGGGTTTCCCCCCCTACAATGAGCAGTTCTTC

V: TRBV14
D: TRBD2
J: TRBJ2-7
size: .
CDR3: CASSREGLAGVGEQYF
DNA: TGTGCCAGCAGCCGGGAGGGTCTAGCGGGAGTCGGAGAGCAGTACTTC

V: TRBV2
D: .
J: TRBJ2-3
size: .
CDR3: CASSPRSQDTQYF
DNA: TGTGCCAGCAGCCCCAGATCCCAGGATACGCAGTATTTT

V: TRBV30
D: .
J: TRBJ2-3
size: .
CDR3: CAWRPSGTSTDTQYF
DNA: TGTGCCTGGAGGCCATCAGGGACTAGCACAGATACGCAGTATTTT

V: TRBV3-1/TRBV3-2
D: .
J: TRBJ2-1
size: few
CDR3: CASSQVRGNEQFF
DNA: TGTGCCAGCAGCCAAGTCCGGGGAAATGAGCAGTTCTTC

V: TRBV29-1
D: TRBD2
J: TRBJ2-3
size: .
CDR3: CSVDLLAGDTQYF
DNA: TGCAGCGTTGATCTGCTAGCGGGCGATACGCAGTATTTT

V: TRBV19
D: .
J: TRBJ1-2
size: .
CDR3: CASSISPGQRANYGYTF
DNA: TGTGCCAGTAGTATCTCACCTGGGCAGAGAGCTAACTATGGCTACACCTTC

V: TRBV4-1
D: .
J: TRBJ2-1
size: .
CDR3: CASSQGRAGSYNEQFF
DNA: TGCGCCAGCAGCCAAGGGAGGGCGGGCTCCTACAATGAGCAGTTCTTC

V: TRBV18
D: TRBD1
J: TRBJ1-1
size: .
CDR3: CASSPRTGVSPEAFF
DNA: TGTGCCAGCTCACCACGGACAGGGGTGAGCCCTGAAGCTTTCTTT

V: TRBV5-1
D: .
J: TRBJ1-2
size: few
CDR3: CASSLSSTANYGYTF
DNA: TGCGCCAGCAGCTTGTCTTCGACAGCTAACTATGGCTACACCTTC

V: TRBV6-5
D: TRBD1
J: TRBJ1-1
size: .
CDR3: CASTAGQGNTEAFF
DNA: TGTGCCAGCACAGCGGGACAGGGGAACACTGAAGCTTTCTTT

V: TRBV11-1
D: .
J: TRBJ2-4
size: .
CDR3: CASSLAHQGSTQYF
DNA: TGTGCCAGCAGCTTGGCCCACCAGGGTTCCACTCAGTACTTC

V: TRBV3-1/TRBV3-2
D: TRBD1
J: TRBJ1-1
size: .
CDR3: CASSRGTARAFF
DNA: TGTGCCAGCAGCCGCGGGACAGCCCGCGCTTTCTTT

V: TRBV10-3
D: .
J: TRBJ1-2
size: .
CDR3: CASNEDGTSYGYTF
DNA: TGTGCCTCCAATGAGGATGGAACATCCTATGGCTACACCTTC

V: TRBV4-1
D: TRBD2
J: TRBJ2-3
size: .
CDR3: CASSQRLAGDTDTQYF
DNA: TGCGCCAGCAGCCAAAGACTAGCGGGAGACACAGATACGCAGTATTTT

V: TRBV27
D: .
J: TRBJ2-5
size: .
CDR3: CASSFLPPGGGETQYF
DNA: TGTGCCAGCAGTTTTCTCCCTCCAGGGGGAGGAGAGACCCAGTACTTC

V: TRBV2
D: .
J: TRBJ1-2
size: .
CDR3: CASSEARGLGYTF
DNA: TGTGCCAGCAGTGAAGCGCGGGGTCTTGGCTACACCTTC

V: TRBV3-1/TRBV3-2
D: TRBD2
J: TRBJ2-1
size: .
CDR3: CASRPGTTRGNEQFF
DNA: TGTGCCAGCAGGCCCGGGACTACCCGGGGGAATGAGCAGTTCTTC

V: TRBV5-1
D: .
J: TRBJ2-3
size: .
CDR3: CASSPDSSSTDTQYF
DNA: TGCGCCAGCAGCCCGGACAGTTCTAGCACAGATACGCAGTATTTT